This T cell receptor (beta chain) was obtained from a study of T cell repertoires in cytomegalovirus infection. Only a few counts were recorded for this clonotype. One entry per CDR3 protein, called by TCRdb with MiXCR from the reads. Among about 300,000 distinct CDR3 sequences listed, 20% to 30% were seen once. CDR3 length: 13 amino acids. V was cut by 3 bases and J by 4 bases, with 9 bases left in between. The germline V gene has CDR1 MNHEY and CDR2 SMNVEV (reference sequence). Sequencing input: PBMCs. The V and J genes are TRBV27 and TRBJ2-5; no definite D call. This sequence originates from a human donor in good health (CMV status not recorded). Some clones in this sample may be carry-over from other donors' samples. In DNA form, the CDR3 reads TGTGCCAGCAGTTTCCGCAGACGAGAGACCCAGTACTTC. Translating it yields CASSFRRRETQYF.